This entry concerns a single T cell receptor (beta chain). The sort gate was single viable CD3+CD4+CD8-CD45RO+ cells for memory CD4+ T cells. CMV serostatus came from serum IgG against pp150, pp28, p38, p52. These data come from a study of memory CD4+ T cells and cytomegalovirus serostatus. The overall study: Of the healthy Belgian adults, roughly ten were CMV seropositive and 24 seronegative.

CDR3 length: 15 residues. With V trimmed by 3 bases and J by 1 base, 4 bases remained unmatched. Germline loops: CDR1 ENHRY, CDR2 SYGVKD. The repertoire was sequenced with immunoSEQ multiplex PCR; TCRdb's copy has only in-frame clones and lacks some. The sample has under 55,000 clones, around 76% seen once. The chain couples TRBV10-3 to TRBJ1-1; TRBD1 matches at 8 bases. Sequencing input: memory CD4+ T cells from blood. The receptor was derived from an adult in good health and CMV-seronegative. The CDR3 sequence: CAISDQDRGNTEAFF. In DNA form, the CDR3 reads TGTGCCATCAGTGATCAAGACAGGGGGAACACTGAAGCTTTCTTT.